Listed below are T cell receptor beta chains from one sample, sequenced in a study of blood T cell repertoires in COVID-19. Method: immunoSEQ multiplex PCR; TCRdb's copy keeps in-frame clones and lacks some. This table has roughly 160,000 clones, 80% to 85% appearing once. Sequencing used peripheral blood. All receptors come from a man aged 18 to 29 with active or convalescent COVID-19. CDR3s include the opening cysteine and the closing phenylalanine or tryptophan. A D gene is named only where the DNA matches it firmly. Size is omitted from some rows. Given values are once, few, many or a class for expanded clones.

>NA|NA|TRBV3-1/TRBV3-2|TRBJ2-7
CASSQGAAHEQYF
TGTGCCAGCAGCCAAGGGGCAGCCCACGAGCAGTACTTC
>NA|NA|TRBV6-2/TRBV6-3|TRBJ2-1
CASSPNLYVSYNEQFF
TGTGCCAGCAGCCCCAACCTATACGTCTCCTACAATGAGCAGTTCTTC
>TRBD1|NA|TRBV2|TRBJ2-2
CASSGQVNTGELFF
TGTGCCAGCTCGGGACAGGTGAACACCGGGGAGCTGTTTTTT
>TRBD1|once|TRBV10-1|TRBJ2-7
CASSYTSGQGLMEQYF
TGCGCCAGCAGCTATACTTCGGGACAGGGCTTAATGGAGCAGTACTTC
>NA|NA|TRBV5-6|TRBJ2-3
CASSLDRDTDTQYF
TGTGCCAGCAGCTTGGACAGGGACACAGATACGCAGTATTTT
>TRBD1|NA|TRBV5-6|TRBJ2-7
CASSRQGAYEQYF
TGTGCCAGCAGCAGACAGGGGGCCTACGAGCAGTACTTC
>NA|NA|TRBV9|TRBJ2-3
CASSVEGRRGDTQYF
TGTGCCAGCAGCGTAGAGGGAAGGCGGGGAGATACGCAGTATTTT
>NA|NA|TRBV28|TRBJ2-3
CASRSTGLSTDTQYF
TGTGCCAGCAGATCAACAGGACTAAGCACAGATACGCAGTATTTT
>NA|NA|TRBV5-1|TRBJ1-2
CASSADAGFRNYGYTF
TGCGCCAGCAGCGCGGACGCAGGGTTCCGGAACTATGGCTACACCTTC
>NA|NA|TRBV6-5|TRBJ2-7
CASSYRGRSYEQYF
TGTGCCAGCAGTTACCGAGGGCGGTCCTACGAGCAGTACTTC